A selection of T cell receptor beta chains follows, all from one sample in a study of Ad26.COV2.S vaccination and SARS-CoV-2 variants. Profiling relied on immunoSEQ multiplex PCR, and the TCRdb table lists in-frame clones only, not all of them. The sample shows roughly 420,000 clones, 88% of them seen only once. The input for sequencing was peripheral blood, taken in a trial of Ad26.COV2.S vaccine versus placebo. The receptors derive from a person between 18 and 59 years old who received the Ad26.COV2.S COVID-19 vaccine or a placebo. Each CDR3 is given with its conserved first and last residue. A D gene is named only where the DNA matches it firmly. Where a row states a size, it is once, few, many or the class of an expanded clone; other rows omit it.

>-|TRBV7-2|-|TRBJ2-7
CASSLGRFYEQYF
TGTGCCAGCAGCTTGGGCAGATTCTACGAGCAGTACTTC
>-|TRBV7-8|-|TRBJ2-5
CASSFWRGQETQYF
TGTGCCAGCAGCTTTTGGAGGGGGCAAGAGACCCAGTACTTC
>-|TRBV5-5|-|TRBJ2-5
CASSSQAGVETQYF
TGTGCCAGCAGCTCCCAGGCAGGGGTTGAGACCCAGTACTTC
>-|TRBV9|-|TRBJ2-5
CASSSRSNQETQYF
TGTGCCAGCAGCTCCAGAAGTAATCAAGAGACCCAGTACTTC
>-|TRBV23-1|-|TRBJ2-3
CASSQSIPGELKNTQYF
TGCGCCAGCAGTCAATCGATCCCAGGGGAGTTGAAAAATACGCAGTATTTT
>TRBD2|TRBV9|-|TRBJ2-2
CASSPRRLAGANTGELFF
TGTGCCAGCAGCCCCCGGAGACTAGCGGGGGCGAACACCGGGGAGCTGTTTTTT
>-|TRBV11-2|once|TRBJ1-1
CASSKLQGLNTEAFF
TGTGCCAGCAGCAAACTACAGGGATTGAACACTGAAGCTTTCTTT
>TRBD1|TRBV25-1|-|TRBJ1-2
CASSRTGKYYGYTF
TGTGCCAGCTCCAGGACAGGGAAATACTATGGCTACACCTTC
>TRBD1|TRBV2|-|TRBJ1-3
CASSEQDRTGNTIYF
TGTGCCAGCAGTGAACAGGACAGGACTGGAAACACCATATATTTT
>TRBD2|TRBV15|-|TRBJ2-3
CATSRDLRGAVDTQYF
TGTGCCACCAGCAGAGATTTGCGGGGGGCGGTAGATACGCAGTATTTT
>-|TRBV19|once|TRBJ1-2
CASSIGTQSRRGYTF
TGTGCCAGTAGTATAGGAACACAGAGTCGCCGTGGCTACACCTTC
>-|TRBV7-6|-|TRBJ2-2
CASSLGGGRVFTGELFF
TGTGCCAGCAGCTTAGGGGGAGGCAGGGTGTTCACCGGGGAGCTGTTTTTT
>TRBD1|TRBV5-6|-|TRBJ1-5
CASSLGTGGQPQHF
TGTGCCAGCAGCTTGGGGACAGGCGGCCAGCCCCAGCATTTT
>TRBD2|TRBV2|-|TRBJ2-2
CASSRTSPVQLFF
TGTGCCAGCAGTCGGACTAGTCCGGTACAGCTGTTTTTT
>TRBD1|TRBV30|-|TRBJ2-7
CAWSPGGTGGFHEQYF
TGTGCCTGGAGTCCGGGGGGGACAGGGGGCTTCCACGAGCAGTACTTC
>-|TRBV7-9|-|TRBJ2-3
CASSLGSTLRTDTQYF
TGTGCCAGCAGCTTGGGGAGCACCCTACGCACAGATACGCAGTATTTT
>-|TRBV19|-|TRBJ1-4
CASSMRPGATEKLFF
TGTGCCAGTAGTATGAGGCCGGGGGCTACTGAAAAACTGTTTTTT
>TRBD1|TRBV7-3|-|TRBJ2-5
CASSPDRGTQYF
TGTGCCAGCAGCCCCGACAGGGGGACCCAGTACTTC
>TRBD2|TRBV5-1|-|TRBJ2-5
CASSTSGGQETQYF
TGCGCCAGCAGCACTAGCGGGGGGCAGGAGACCCAGTACTTC
>-|TRBV28|-|TRBJ2-3
CASSSPATDTQYF
TGTGCCAGCAGTTCCCCGGCGACAGATACGCAGTATTTT
>-|TRBV7-9|-|TRBJ2-6
CASSLGRGTGANVLTF
TGTGCCAGCAGCTTAGGGCGGGGAACTGGGGCCAACGTCCTGACTTTC
>-|TRBV11-2|-|TRBJ2-5
CASSRDIEETQYF
TGTGCCAGCAGCCGGGACATAGAAGAGACCCAGTACTTC
>-|TRBV27|-|TRBJ2-5
CASSASWGLETQYF
TGTGCCAGCAGTGCCTCTTGGGGGTTAGAGACCCAGTACTTC
>TRBD1|TRBV29-1|-|TRBJ2-2
CSVDRGQGFTGELFF
TGCAGCGTGGACCGAGGACAGGGCTTCACCGGGGAGCTGTTTTTT
>-|TRBV3-1/TRBV3-2|-|TRBJ2-7
CASSLFNEQYF
TGTGCCAGCAGCCTATTTAACGAGCAGTACTTC
>TRBD1|TRBV30|-|TRBJ2-7
CAWSVGTGLNEQYF
TGTGCCTGGAGTGTAGGGACAGGGTTGAACGAGCAGTACTTC
>-|TRBV30|-|TRBJ1-2
CITIPGHGYTF
TGCATAACAATTCCGGGACATGGCTACACCTTC
>TRBD1|TRBV9|-|TRBJ1-4
CASSESGQEEEKLFF
TGTGCCAGCAGCGAATCGGGACAGGAGGAAGAAAAACTGTTTTTT
>-|TRBV7-8|-|TRBJ1-4
CASSSRRDATNEKLFF
TGTGCCAGCAGCTCCCGCCGGGATGCAACTAATGAAAAACTGTTTTTT
>TRBD1|TRBV6-5|-|TRBJ2-2
CASSSYRGNTGELFF
TGTGCCAGCAGCTCTTACAGGGGGAACACCGGGGAGCTGTTTTTT
>TRBD2|TRBV7-2|few|TRBJ2-3
CASSLGLHTDTQYF
TGTGCCAGCAGCCTGGGACTACACACAGATACGCAGTATTTT
>TRBD2|TRBV13|-|TRBJ2-1
CASSHHLAGSEQFF
TGTGCCAGCAGCCACCACCTAGCGGGTAGTGAGCAGTTCTTC
>TRBD1|TRBV6-5|-|TRBJ2-7
CASDEITGQTYEQYF
TGTGCCAGCGACGAAATTACGGGACAGACCTACGAGCAGTACTTC
>-|TRBV7-2|-|TRBJ2-7
CASSLTGTYEQYF
TGTGCCAGCAGCTTAACAGGGACCTACGAGCAGTACTTC
>-|TRBV28|-|TRBJ1-4
CASSSWREGIEKLFF
TGTGCCAGCAGTTCGTGGCGGGAGGGTATTGAAAAACTGTTTTTT
>-|TRBV19|-|TRBJ2-3
CASSEGVRNTQYF
TGTGCCAGTAGTGAAGGGGTGCGGAATACGCAGTATTTT
>-|TRBV12-3/TRBV12-4|few|TRBJ1-3
CASSLGSLNTIYF
TGTGCCAGCAGTTTAGGATCTTTAAACACCATATATTTT
>TRBD1|TRBV2|-|TRBJ2-1
CASTHRDRDNNEQFF
TGTGCCAGCACCCACAGGGACAGGGACAACAATGAGCAGTTCTTC
>TRBD2|TRBV7-2|-|TRBJ2-3
CASSWTSEADTQYF
TGTGCCAGCAGCTGGACTAGCGAGGCAGATACGCAGTATTTT
>TRBD1|TRBV7-9|-|TRBJ2-1
CASSFQGANEQFF
TGTGCCAGCAGCTTTCAGGGGGCGAATGAGCAGTTCTTC
>-|TRBV7-3|-|TRBJ1-4
CASSLGMREQEKLFF
TGTGCCAGCAGCTTGGGAATGCGGGAACAAGAAAAACTGTTTTTT
>-|TRBV7-2|-|TRBJ1-6
CASSLARRSNSPLHF
TGTGCCAGCAGCTTAGCACGGCGTAGTAATTCACCCCTCCACTTT
>TRBD2|TRBV28|-|TRBJ2-5
CASSLKAGEETQYF
TGTGCCAGCAGTTTAAAAGCGGGGGAAGAGACCCAGTACTTC
>-|TRBV15|few|TRBJ2-3
CATSREGSSTDTQYF
TGTGCCACCAGCAGAGAGGGATCGTCGACAGATACGCAGTATTTT
>-|TRBV5-1|once|TRBJ2-3
CATTGGNTDTQYF
TGCGCCACCACCGGGGGCAACACAGATACGCAGTATTTT
>-|TRBV12-3/TRBV12-4|-|TRBJ1-1
CASSLAGDTEAFF
TGTGCCAGCAGTTTAGCTGGGGACACTGAAGCTTTCTTT
>-|TRBV10-1|-|TRBJ2-7
CASSPGGNYEQYF
TGCGCCAGCAGCCCCGGGGGCAACTACGAGCAGTACTTC
>TRBD2|TRBV10-2|-|TRBJ2-5
CASTPSSPLAGEETQYF
TGCGCCAGCACCCCCTCCTCTCCTCTAGCGGGGGAAGAGACCCAGTACTTC
>TRBD1|TRBV28|-|TRBJ1-4
CASRGGATNEKLFF
TGTGCCAGCCGAGGGGGCGCAACTAATGAAAAACTGTTTTTT
>-|TRBV5-1|-|TRBJ2-3
CASSLSPGPGTDTQYF
TGCGCCAGCAGCTTGTCCCCGGGACCGGGCACAGATACGCAGTATTTT
>-|TRBV7-2|-|TRBJ2-3
CASSPRGPTDTQYF
TGTGCCAGCAGCCCCCGAGGGCCCACAGATACGCAGTATTTT
>TRBD1|TRBV5-1|-|TRBJ1-1
CASRSGGAGTEAFF
TGCGCCAGCAGATCAGGGGGCGCGGGCACTGAAGCTTTCTTT